The rows below give T cell receptor beta chains drawn from one sample of a study of T cell responses to AZD1222 COVID-19 vaccine. TCRdb's table, derived via immunoSEQ multiplex PCR, lists solely in-frame clones and lacks some. The data hold about 140,000 clones, with roughly 92% observed a single time. The sequenced sample was peripheral blood, obtained on day 0 of AZD1222 vaccination. The receptors were gathered from an adult in good health. The CDR3 runs from the conserved cysteine through the conserved F or W. Each record gives: V gene, J gene, CDR3 protein.

v_gene: TRBV29-1; j_gene: TRBJ2-1; CDR3aa: CSADEGQGSKQFF
v_gene: TRBV24-1; j_gene: TRBJ2-2; CDR3aa: CATSDHGRESGELFF
v_gene: TRBV19; j_gene: TRBJ2-1; CDR3aa: CASSILAGGVEQFF
v_gene: TRBV6-5; j_gene: TRBJ1-5; CDR3aa: CASSYSRQYNQPQHF
v_gene: TRBV7-2; j_gene: TRBJ2-5; CDR3aa: CASSLERVGETQYF
v_gene: TRBV7-9; j_gene: TRBJ1-5; CDR3aa: CASSSDRPNQPQHF
v_gene: TRBV5-6; j_gene: TRBJ1-1; CDR3aa: CASSLQGNTEAFF
v_gene: TRBV10-3; j_gene: TRBJ2-6; CDR3aa: CAISESTSGIFSGANVLTF
v_gene: TRBV6-5; j_gene: TRBJ2-2; CDR3aa: CATFRRAGDLGELFF
v_gene: TRBV7-2; j_gene: TRBJ2-2; CDR3aa: CASSPRGGELFF
v_gene: TRBV27; j_gene: TRBJ2-1; CDR3aa: CASSLNRGSEQFF
v_gene: TRBV19; j_gene: TRBJ1-5; CDR3aa: CASSDTWTGSNQPQHF
v_gene: TRBV12-3/TRBV12-4; j_gene: TRBJ1-1; CDR3aa: CASTAVVGTEAFF
v_gene: TRBV28; j_gene: TRBJ1-4; CDR3aa: CASRVGGGTNEKLFF
v_gene: TRBV5-1; j_gene: TRBJ1-2; CDR3aa: CASSLAAGDGYTF
v_gene: TRBV5-1; j_gene: TRBJ1-6; CDR3aa: CASRLSNSPLHF
v_gene: TRBV24-1; j_gene: TRBJ1-2; CDR3aa: CATSDPGPRNYGYTF
v_gene: TRBV14; j_gene: TRBJ2-3; CDR3aa: CASSLTGLAGTDTQYF
v_gene: TRBV19; j_gene: TRBJ1-3; CDR3aa: CASNTRDRGNTIYF
v_gene: TRBV13; j_gene: TRBJ2-3; CDR3aa: CASSQAVEDTQYF